The 29 T cell receptor beta chains in this list originate from one sample, sequenced in a study of T cell responses to AZD1222 COVID-19 vaccine. The method was immunoSEQ multiplex PCR; TCRdb's version includes in-frame clones alone and lacks a portion of them. The table records approximately 200,000 clones, approximately 91% of them present only once. Here the sequenced sample was peripheral blood, taken 28 days after the second AZD1222 dose. All receptors derive from an adult who received the AZD1222 COVID-19 vaccine.

In its sample, this clone was seen a few times. The V call is TRBV7-8, the J call TRBJ2-1; 9 positions match TRBD2. Unmatched junction bases numbered 5, after V lost 1 base and J lost 10 bases. The length of the CDR3 is 14 residues. In germline, CDR1 is SGHVS, CDR2 FQNEAQ. CDR3 in DNA: TGTGCCAGCAGCTTAGTACCTCTAGCGGGAGAGCAGTTCTTC. Encoded protein: CASSLVPLAGEQFF.

The V and J genes are TRBV4-3 and TRBJ1-1; 8 nucleotides agree with TRBD1. Unmatched junction bases numbered 10, after V lost 3 bases and J lost 1 base. The CDR3 runs to 17 residues. Germline CDR1 reads LGHNA; CDR2 reads YSLEER. The CDR3 sequence: CASSQYSSGGRNTEAFF. CDR3 nucleotide sequence: TGCGCCAGCAGCCAGTATTCTTCAGGGGGCAGGAACACTGAAGCTTTCTTT.

The chain combines TRBV19 with TRBJ2-7; D unresolved. Germline assignment: CDR1 LNHDA and CDR2 SQIVND (reference sequence). This CDR3 is 14 amino acids long. Between the trimmed V and J ends, which lost 7 bases and 0 bases, there was a span of 13 bases. CDR3 in amino acids: CASTTGFPSYEQYF. The CDR3, as DNA: TGTGCCAGTACCACCGGGTTTCCCTCCTACGAGCAGTACTTC.

This chain links TRBV18 with TRBJ1-5; D perhaps matches TRBD1 (6 bases). Germline CDR1 reads KGHSH; CDR2 reads LQKENI. V was clipped by 2 bases and J by 3 bases, with 14 bases between them. This CDR3 contains 16 residues. In DNA, the CDR3 is TGTGCCAGCTCACCATATACAGGGAGTAACAATCAGCCCCAGCATTTT. Its translation: CASSPYTGSNNQPQHF.

The rearrangement links TRBV12-5 to TRBJ1-1; D gene uncertain. This CDR3 has 15 amino acids. CDR1 and CDR2 from the germline V gene are LGHNT and FRNRAP. Trimming shortened V by 7 bases and J by 0 bases, and 15 bases separated the two germline ends. Here the CDR3 DNA reads TGTGCTAGTGACCTAGGGTCCCCTCTGAACACTGAAGCTTTCTTT. Protein sequence: CASDLGSPLNTEAFF.

The chain uses TRBV30 and TRBJ2-1, with unresolved D. The germline gives CDR1 GTSNPN, CDR2 SVGIG (reference sequence). The CDR3 sequence is 11 residues long. V lost 2 bases and J lost 7, with 6 bases in between. The CDR3 reads CAWSSWNEQFF. The CDR3 DNA reads TGTGCCTGGAGTAGTTGGAATGAGCAGTTCTTC. Filled out from reference TRBV30 and TRBJ2-1, the complete variable domain reads SQTIHQWPATLVQPVGSPLSLECTVEGTSNPNLYWYRQAAGRGLQLLFYSVGIGQISSEVPQNLSASRPQDRQFILSSKKLLLSDSGFYLCAWSSWNEQFFGPGTRLTVL.

The table lists this clone with a count of one. The rearrangement links TRBV5-5 to TRBJ2-7, with unresolved D. Trimming shortened V by 0 bases and J by 3 bases, and 7 bases separated the two germline ends. This CDR3 contains 13 residues. Per the germline V gene, CDR1 is SGHKS and CDR2 is YYEKEE (reference sequence). CDR3 DNA sequence: TGTGCCAGCAGCTTGGGACTGATCTACGAGCAGTACTTC. It is translated as CASSLGLIYEQYF. Using reference TRBV5-5 and TRBJ2-7 for the parts outside the CDR3, the full variable domain is DAGVTQSPTHLIKTRGQQVTLRCSPISGHKSVSWYQQVLGQGPQFIFQYYEKEERGRGNFPDRFSARQFPNYSSELNVNALLLGDSALYLCASSLGLIYEQYFGPGTRLTVT.

This chain connects TRBV11-3 to TRBJ1-1, with D possibly TRBD1 on 5 matching bases. Germline assignment: CDR1 SGHNT and CDR2 YENEEA. Trimming stripped 1 base from V and 3 bases from J, with 9 bases between. This CDR3 comprises 14 residues. CDR3 bases: TGTGCCAGCAGCTTAGCCCGGGGCCACACTGAAGCTTTCTTT. Encoded protein: CASSLARGHTEAFF.

The chain couples TRBV11-3 to TRBJ2-3, with TRBD2 matching over 11 bases. The CDR3 length is 17 residues. Looked up from germline, CDR1 is SGHNT and CDR2 is YENEEA. With 4 bases clipped from V and 3 bases from J, the junction kept 9 bases outside the gene matches. The CDR3 is CASSYSGRATQTDTQYF. The CDR3 bases are TGTGCCAGCAGCTATAGCGGGAGGGCCACACAGACAGATACGCAGTATTTT.

This sequence joins TRBV3-1 (or the pseudogene TRBV3-2) and TRBJ1-5; possibly TRBD1 for D (5 bases). This CDR3 comprises 16 residues. V was shortened by 1 base and J by 2 bases, with 12 bases between the two germline ends. Per the germline V gene, CDR1 is LGHDT and CDR2 is YNNKEL (reference sequence). The CDR3 DNA reads as TGTGCCAGCAGCCAAGGGACACCCTGGGGCAATCAGCCCCAGCATTTT. It specifies CASSQGTPWGNQPQHF.

This rearrangement joins TRBV7-2 to TRBJ1-1; D remains ambiguous. V was cut by 3 bases and J by 2 bases, with 10 bases left in between. This CDR3 has 14 amino acids. Germline assignment: CDR1 SGHTA and CDR2 FQGNSA. The DNA of the CDR3 is TGTGCCAGCAGCTTCTGGGCCACTAACACTGAAGCTTTCTTT. This sequence encodes CASSFWATNTEAFF.

V is TRBV7-9 and J is TRBJ2-7; 8 positions agree with TRBD2. CDR3 length: 15 residues. Germline CDR1 SEHNR, CDR2 FQNEAQ (reference sequence). J gave up 6 bases and V 4 bases, and 11 bases lay outside the gene matches. CDR3 nucleotides: TGTGCCAGCAGCTCGGGACTAGGATTTAGTGGCGAGCAGTACTTC. It specifies CASSSGLGFSGEQYF.

This clone appeared a single time. J is TRBJ1-2 and V is TRBV9; D is ambiguous. The ends were cut back, 8 bases at V and 2 bases at J, with 7 bases in the middle. The CDR3 contains 11 residues. Per the germline V gene, CDR1 is SGDLS and CDR2 is YYNGEE. The CDR3 coding sequence is TGTGCCAGTAGTTGGAACTATGGCTACACCTTC. Its translation: CASSWNYGYTF.

This clone was counted between two and nine times. The chain uses TRBV29-1 and TRBJ1-1, with no clear D. Trimming pared 4 bases from V and 6 bases from J, leaving 9 bases between. CDR1 SQVTM and CDR2 ANQGSEA come from the germline V gene. CDR3 length: 11 residues. CDR3 in amino acids: CSVGRGAEAFF. DNA for the CDR3: TGCAGCGTTGGTCGGGGTGCTGAAGCTTTCTTT.

The chain carries TRBV5-8 and TRBJ2-4, with D perhaps given as TRBD1 or TRBD2 (5 bases each). The CDR3 totals 15 residues. V gave up 0 bases and J gave up 3 bases, with 10 bases separating them. Per germline, CDR1 SGHTS and CDR2 YDEGEE. CDR3 protein: CASSLVVGDKNIQYF. CDR3 nucleotide sequence: TGTGCCAGCAGCTTGGTGGTGGGGGACAAAAACATTCAGTACTTC.

The chain recombines TRBV11-2 with TRBJ1-3; unclear D gene. Germline V gene data show CDR1 as SGHAT and CDR2 as FQNNGV. V lost 4 bases, J lost 1 base, and 14 bases lay in between. CDR3 length: 16 amino acids. The CDR3 sequence is CASSWSGGQSGNTIYF. CDR3 coding DNA: TGTGCCAGCAGCTGGAGTGGTGGCCAGTCTGGAAACACCATATATTTT.

The chain employs TRBV28 and TRBJ2-2, with a tentative D call TRBD2 (5 bases). V lost 8 bases and J 0 bases, leaving 16 bases between the germline ends. CDR3 length: 16 amino acids. Looked up from germline, CDR1 is MDHEN and CDR2 is SYDVKM. CDR3 sequence reads: CASLNVRAPNTGELFF. The CDR3 region has the DNA TGTGCCAGCTTGAATGTGAGGGCGCCGAACACCGGGGAGCTGTTTTTT.

The chain couples TRBV7-2 to TRBJ2-1; 8 bases line up with TRBD2. CDR1 is SGHTA, CDR2 FQGNSA, per germline. CDR3 length equals 16 residues. The ends lost 1 base at V and 4 bases at J; junction bases unmatched: 6. The CDR3 nucleotides read TGTGCCAGCAGCTTAGGGGTTAGCGGGAAATACAATGAGCAGTTCTTC. Amino acid sequence: CASSLGVSGKYNEQFF.

The chain joins TRBV7-3 to TRBJ1-1; TRBD1 is a possible D gene (5 bases). Trimming took off 1 base at V and 8 bases at J, with 17 bases between the two ends. In germline, CDR1 is SGHTA, CDR2 FQGTGA. The CDR3 length is 15 residues. CDR3 amino acids: CASSLISIPEGEAFF. The DNA of the CDR3 is TGTGCCAGCAGCTTAATTTCGATCCCCGAGGGGGAAGCTTTCTTT. The variable domain in full, completed from reference TRBV7-3 and TRBJ1-1, reads GAGVSQTPSNKVTEKGKYVELRCDPISGHTALYWYRQSLGQGPEFLIYFQGTGAADDSGLPNDRFFAVRPEGSVSTLKIQRTERGDSAVYLCASSLISIPEGEAFFGQGTRLTVV.

J is TRBJ2-7 and V is TRBV2; D ambiguous. V was shortened by 4 bases and J by 2 bases, with 15 bases between the two germline ends. CDR1 and CDR2 from the germline V gene are SNHLY and FYNNEI. This CDR3 region has 15 residues. The DNA of the CDR3 is TGTGCCAGCAGTGGAACCCAGCAGCCTCCCTACGAGCAGTACTTC. Its protein product is CASSGTQQPPYEQYF.

The chain employs TRBV28 and TRBJ2-7; perhaps TRBD2 as D (7 bases). Germline CDR1 is MDHEN and CDR2 is SYDVKM. The CDR3 consists of 15 residues. The ends were cut back, 6 bases at V and 0 bases at J, with 15 bases in the middle. The CDR3 DNA reads TGTGCCAGCAGGGAGACAGGCGGGGGCTCCTACGAGCAGTACTTC. Protein product: CASRETGGGSYEQYF.

This clone has a handful of counts. This sequence joins TRBV5-1 and TRBJ2-1, with D hard to call. Between the trimmed V and J ends, which lost 1 base and 7 bases, there was a span of 9 bases. Germline lookup yields CDR1 SGHRS and CDR2 YFSETQ. The CDR3 is made up of 13 amino acids. The CDR3 sequence: CASSLPPWNEQFF. The CDR3 DNA reads as TGCGCCAGCAGCTTGCCTCCTTGGAATGAGCAGTTCTTC.

The chain recombines TRBV27 with TRBJ1-1, with TRBD1 as a possible D gene (6 bases). The CDR3 length is 15 residues. Trimming shortened V by 8 bases and J by 6 bases, and 22 bases separated the two germline ends. From germline, CDR1 is MNHEY and CDR2 SMNVEV (reference sequence). The CDR3 loop is CASGATTGYSAEAFF. The CDR3 coding sequence is TGTGCCAGCGGGGCGACAACAGGGTATAGCGCTGAAGCTTTCTTT.

The chain is built from TRBV7-8 and TRBJ1-1; D possibly corresponds to TRBD1 (5 bases). Germline CDR1 SGHVS, CDR2 FQNEAQ. The CDR3 consists of 13 residues. The germline V and J ends were trimmed by 6 bases and 11 bases, with 19 bases remaining between them. As DNA, the CDR3 is TGTGCCAGCAGTCCTATACGGGGGACGGGGGCTTTCTTT. Its protein is CASSPIRGTGAFF.

The rearrangement uses TRBV7-2 and TRBJ2-7; 9 bases map to TRBD1. CDR3 length equals 14 residues. Germline values: CDR1 SGHTA, CDR2 FQGNSA. With V trimmed by 5 bases and J by 5 bases, 7 bases remained unmatched. This CDR3 is CASSKRQGGHEQYF. CDR3 in DNA: TGTGCCAGCAGCAAAAGACAGGGGGGGCACGAGCAGTACTTC.

The chain carries TRBV5-8 and TRBJ2-7; 7 nucleotides line up with TRBD2. CDR3 length: 14 residues. The V and J ends lost 1 base and 7 bases, in that order; junction bases with no gene match: 8. CDR1 is SGHTS, CDR2 YDEGEE, per germline. The CDR3 DNA reads TGTGCCAGCAGCTTGCGGGGGAGGGCGGGTGAGCAGTACTTC. It encodes CASSLRGRAGEQYF.

CDR3 protein: CASSLLQGLTLNIQYF. As DNA, the CDR3 is TGTGCCAGCAGTTTATTACAGGGATTAACTCTAAACATTCAGTACTTC. The chain joins TRBV28 to TRBJ2-4, with D maybe TRBD1 (6 bases). Germline V gene data show CDR1 as MDHEN and CDR2 as SYDVKM. V was clipped by 1 base and J by 6 bases, with 16 bases between them. The CDR3 has 16 amino acids.

The CDR3 sequence: CASSSHISESSYNEQFF. Here the CDR3 DNA reads TGTGCCAGCAGCTCCCACATTAGTGAAAGCTCCTACAATGAGCAGTTCTTC. The genes are TRBV11-2 and TRBJ2-1; D call uncertain. V lost 4 bases to trimming and J lost 0 bases, with 16 bases between them. The CDR3 loop spans 17 amino acids. Germline CDR1 is SGHAT and CDR2 is FQNNGV.

V usage is TRBV24-1 and J usage is TRBJ1-2, with D hard to call. CDR3 length equals 15 residues. Germline-derived CDR1 and CDR2 are KGHDR and SFDVKD. Trimming shortened V by 2 bases and J by 0 bases, and 9 bases separated the two germline ends. The CDR3 region is CATSDSGSSNYGYTF. DNA for the CDR3: TGTGCCACCAGTGATTCAGGATCTTCTAACTATGGCTACACCTTC.